The 28 T cell receptor beta chains given below trace back to one sample, sequenced in a study of CD8 T cells in Susac syndrome. Random hexamers served to reverse transcribe about 0.5 to 1 ug RNA. TCRdb itself ran the immunoSEQ multiplex PCR reads through MiXCR, one entry per CDR3 protein. The table records hundreds of thousands of distinct CDR3 sequences, about 85% of them present only once. The source material was CD8+ T cells from PBMCs. The origin of the receptors is a human donor with multiple sclerosis.

This clonotype was found once. CDR3 amino acids: CATSRDPESTDTQYF. In DNA form, the CDR3 reads TGTGCCACCAGCAGAGATCCCGAAAGCACAGATACGCAGTATTTT. J is TRBJ2-3 and V is TRBV15; the D is unclear. Germline lookup yields CDR1 LNHNV and CDR2 YYDKDF (reference sequence). Trimming took off 0 bases at V and 0 bases at J, with 7 bases between the two ends. This CDR3 is built from 15 residues.

This chain connects TRBV18 to TRBJ2-3; no clear D gene. There are 15 residues in the CDR3. In germline, CDR1 is KGHSH, CDR2 LQKENI. Trimming stripped 0 bases from V and 1 base from J, with 8 bases between. CDR3 amino acids: CASSPPYQGTDTQYF. The CDR3, as DNA: TGTGCCAGCTCACCACCCTACCAAGGCACAGATACGCAGTATTTT.

This clonotype was seen a handful of times. The rearrangement joins TRBV20-1 to TRBJ2-7; 12 bases line up with TRBD2. The CDR3 runs to 16 residues. In germline, CDR1 is DFQATT, CDR2 SNEGSKA (reference sequence). V lost 5 bases, J lost 4 bases, and 12 bases stayed unmatched. The CDR3 spells CSAGETGTSGLYEQYF. The CDR3 nucleotides are TGCAGTGCTGGGGAAACCGGGACTAGCGGGTTATACGAGCAGTACTTC.

V gene TRBV7-2 combines with J gene TRBJ2-1; 7 bases are a match to TRBD2. CDR3 length: 15 residues. CDR1 SGHTA and CDR2 FQGNSA come from the germline V gene. V lost 5 bases, J lost 4 bases, and 8 bases stayed unmatched. The DNA for the CDR3 is TGTGCCAGCAGCGCCTTGACAGCGGGGTACAATGAGCAGTTCTTC. Translated: CASSALTAGYNEQFF.

This clonotype was seen once. This rearrangement joins TRBV20-1 to TRBJ2-7; possibly TRBD2 for D (5 bases). V lost 0 bases to trimming and J lost 2 bases, with 11 bases between them. The CDR3 sequence is 14 residues long. Germline loops: CDR1 DFQATT, CDR2 SNEGSKA (reference sequence). CDR3 DNA: TGCAGTGCTAGAGATCTGGTCGGGACCTACGAGCAGTACTTC. It is translated as CSARDLVGTYEQYF.

The J gene is TRBJ2-5, the V gene TRBV4-1; TRBD2 is a possible D gene (5 bases). CDR3 length: 14 residues. V was pared by 3 bases and J by 2 bases, with 10 bases between. Per the germline V gene, CDR1 is MGHRA and CDR2 is YSYEKL. CDR3 residues: CASSHWGEQETQYF. DNA for the CDR3: TGCGCCAGCAGCCACTGGGGAGAACAAGAGACCCAGTACTTC.

The chain couples TRBV4-2 to TRBJ2-1, with 8 bases aligning to TRBD2. Germline V gene sequence: CDR1 LGHNA, CDR2 YNFKEQ. This CDR3 is built from 19 residues. After removal of 1 base from V and 8 bases from J, the junction contained 19 bases not matched to a gene. The CDR3 DNA reads as TGTGCCAGCAGCCAAGTGACGTCGGTGGCCAGCGGGGGACGGGATGAGCAGTTCTTC. It is translated as CASSQVTSVASGGRDEQFF.

This clonotype was found once. The chain has TRBV6-1 and TRBJ1-5, with 8 bases aligning to TRBD1. The V segment lost 7 bases and the J segment 6 bases; nucleotides outside the gene matches: 11. The CDR3 extends over 15 amino acids. CDR1 and CDR2 (germline): MNHNS, SASEGT. The CDR3 region has the DNA TGTGCCAGCATAAGTTCAAGGACAGGGCCTCAGCCCCAGCATTTT. This gives the protein CASISSRTGPQPQHF.

This clonotype was counted once. The chain recombines TRBV6-4 with TRBJ2-1; 10 nucleotides match TRBD2. The CDR3 extends over 15 amino acids. After removal of 6 bases from V and 7 bases from J, the junction contained 9 bases not matched to a gene. Germline assignment: CDR1 MRHNA and CDR2 SNTAGT. Written as DNA, the CDR3 is TGTGCCAGCAGACCCCTAGCGGGAGTTTCAAATGAGCAGTTCTTC. Translation gives CASRPLAGVSNEQFF.

This clonotype was seen only once. The V call is TRBV6-1, the J call TRBJ2-7, with TRBD1 matching 7 bases. Germline-derived CDR1 and CDR2 are MNHNS and SASEGT. V dropped 4 bases and J dropped 3; count of bases not matched to a gene: 3. The CDR3 has 13 residues. CDR3 in DNA: TGTGCCAGCAGTGGGGACAGCTTCTACGAGCAGTACTTC. Translating gives CASSGDSFYEQYF.

The chain uses TRBV7-9 and TRBJ2-7; the D gene is possibly TRBD2 (5 bases). V shed 5 bases and J shed 0 bases, with 11 bases lying between them. From germline, CDR1 is SEHNR and CDR2 FQNEAQ (reference sequence). This CDR3 region has 14 residues. CDR3 in DNA: TGTGCCAGCAGCCGAGCGGAGATCTCCTACGAGCAGTACTTC. It specifies CASSRAEISYEQYF.

The genes are TRBV9 and TRBJ1-1; D ambiguous. The CDR3 spans 14 residues. Germline V gives CDR1 SGDLS, CDR2 YYNGEE. V was trimmed by 0 bases and J by 1 base, leaving 7 bases between them. The CDR3 DNA reads TGTGCCAGCAGCGTAGTTTGGGGGAACACTGAAGCTTTCTTT. Amino acids: CASSVVWGNTEAFF.

The rearrangement joins TRBV27 to TRBJ2-7; 7 bases agree with TRBD2. The CDR3 has 15 amino acids. Trimming cost V 2 bases and J 4 bases; bases outside gene matches: 8. Germline-derived CDR1 and CDR2 are MNHEY and SMNVEV (reference sequence). The CDR3 region has the DNA TGTGCCAGCAGTTTACGGCTAGCGGAGCCGTACGAGCAGTACTTC. This encodes CASSLRLAEPYEQYF.

The rearrangement uses TRBV12-3 or TRBV12-4 and TRBJ2-6; 7 bases line up with TRBD1. Trimming removed 5 bases from V and 0 bases from J; junction bases left unmatched: 13. The CDR3 has 19 residues. The DNA of the CDR3 is TGTGCCAGCAGTCCCCTAGGGGGACAGTCCCACTCTGGGGCCAACGTCCTGACTTTC. Protein sequence: CASSPLGGQSHSGANVLTF.

In its sample, this clonotype was seen a few times. In DNA form, the CDR3 reads TGTGCCAGCAGCTTACTAGCGGGTGCCACCGCCGGGGAGCTGTTTTTT. Residues: CASSLLAGATAGELFF. The V call is TRBV14, the J call TRBJ2-2; 9 bases agree with TRBD2. The germline V gene has CDR1 SGHDN and CDR2 FVKESK. V lost 5 bases and J lost 6; bases outside the gene matches: 10. This CDR3 is built from 16 residues.

This sequence joins TRBV19 and TRBJ1-4; TRBD1 is a possible D gene (5 bases). Germline CDR1 LNHDA, CDR2 SQIVND (reference sequence). CDR3 length: 16 amino acids. V lost 1 base and J lost 7, with 16 bases in between. DNA of the CDR3: TGTGCCAGTAGTATAGGCCAGGGCGATATTCTTGAAAAACTGTTTTTT. Translating gives CASSIGQGDILEKLFF.

The chain recombines TRBV29-1 with TRBJ1-2, with TRBD1 matching over 7 bases. The CDR3 spans 13 residues. The germline V gene encodes CDR1 SQVTM and CDR2 ANQGSEA. V lost 2 bases and J lost 4; bases outside the gene matches: 4. Here the CDR3 DNA reads TGCAGCGTTGAAAAGGGGGACAGCTATGGCTACACCTTC. It yields the protein CSVEKGDSYGYTF.

CDR3 DNA sequence: TGTGCCAGCAGCCAAGAATGGGAAGGAGGGGACAGGGGGCATCAAGATACGCAGTATTTT. Translated: CASSQEWEGGDRGHQDTQYF. The chain combines TRBV14 with TRBJ2-3; 12 bases agree with TRBD1. This CDR3 contains 20 residues. Germline CDR1 SGHDN, CDR2 FVKESK. The trim removed 0 bases at V and 5 bases at J, leaving 15 bases unmatched.

The chain carries TRBV19 and TRBJ2-7; D is unclear. Germline CDR1 and CDR2: LNHDA and SQIVND (reference sequence). Trimming removed 5 bases from V and 1 base from J, with 12 bases in between. The CDR3 runs to 14 residues. The CDR3 DNA sequence: TGTGCCAGTAGTGGTATGCTACAATCCTACGAGCAGTACTTC. It is translated as CASSGMLQSYEQYF.

This clonotype has only one observation. The gene calls are TRBV6-5 and TRBJ2-3; tentatively, D is TRBD1 (6 bases). CDR3 length equals 15 residues. Germline V CDR1 and CDR2: MNHEY, SVGAGI. With 1 base removed from V and 1 base from J, the gap between germline ends came to 9 bases. The CDR3 spells CASSYFGQRTDTQYF. CDR3 bases: TGTGCCAGCAGTTACTTTGGACAGCGCACAGATACGCAGTATTTT.

This clonotype has only one observation. The rearrangement joins TRBV5-1 to TRBJ2-7; 11 bases are a match to TRBD2. The V gene's germline CDR1 is SGHRS and CDR2 YFSETQ. CDR3 length equals 15 residues. V was pared by 4 bases and J by 2 bases, with 5 bases of the junction left unmatched. The CDR3 here is CASSRSGGAAYEQYF. The CDR3 nucleotides are TGCGCCAGCAGCCGTAGCGGGGGGGCCGCCTACGAGCAGTACTTC. The variable domain in full, completed from reference TRBV5-1 and TRBJ2-7, reads KAGVTQTPRYLIKTRGQQVTLSCSPISGHRSVSWYQQTPGQGLQFLFEYFSETQRNKGNFPGRFSGRQFSNSRSEMNVSTLELGDSALYLCASSRSGGAAYEQYFGPGTRLTVT.

CDR3 region: CASSMWTGGLDANTEAFF. The DNA for the CDR3 is TGTGCCAGCAGCATGTGGACAGGGGGCCTTGACGCGAACACTGAAGCTTTCTTT. The rearrangement links TRBV14 to TRBJ1-1, with TRBD1 matching 11 bases. Per germline, CDR1 SGHDN and CDR2 FVKESK. V was clipped by 5 bases and J by 1 base; unmatched bases: 12. CDR3 size: 18 residues.

The chain has TRBV27 and TRBJ1-1; 7 bases map to TRBD1. The ends lost 6 bases at V and 1 base at J; junction bases unmatched: 5. The CDR3 is 14 amino acids. The germline V gene has CDR1 MNHEY and CDR2 SMNVEV (reference sequence). Written as DNA, the CDR3 is TGTGCCAGCAGCCAGGGACAGAGGAACACTGAAGCTTTCTTT. Translated, it gives CASSQGQRNTEAFF.

The CDR3 loop is CSAHVPGQGNEKLFF. The CDR3, as DNA: TGCAGTGCTCACGTACCGGGACAGGGGAATGAAAAACTGTTTTTT. The rearrangement links TRBV20-1 to TRBJ1-4; 10 bases fit TRBD1. This CDR3 has 15 amino acids. V lost 5 bases to trimming and J lost 5 bases; unmatched junction nucleotides: 8. CDR1 and CDR2 from the germline V gene are DFQATT and SNEGSKA (reference sequence).

This clonotype was detected once. The genes are TRBV21-1 and TRBJ2-1; TRBD2 is taken as the D call from the table, unchecked against the DNA. TRBV21-1 constitutes a pseudogene. The CDR3 sequence is 15 residues long. The CDR3 reads CASSRSRTRSNEQFF. In DNA form, the CDR3 reads TGTGCCAGCAGCCGGAGTAGGACTAGAAGCAATGAGCAGTTCTTC.

This chain uses TRBV20-1 with TRBJ2-1; TRBD2 matches at 10 bases. V was pared by 6 bases and J by 9 bases, with 23 bases of the junction left unmatched. CDR1 is DFQATT and CDR2 is SNEGSKA in the germline V gene (reference sequence). This CDR3 is built from 18 residues. The CDR3 loop reads CSAFTPYHLAGVRFEQFF. The DNA for the CDR3 is TGCAGTGCCTTCACTCCATATCACCTAGCGGGAGTCCGGTTTGAGCAGTTCTTC.

The chain uses TRBV30 and TRBJ1-1; the D is unclear. Germline V CDR1 and CDR2: GTSNPN, SVGIG (reference sequence). The CDR3 spans 18 residues. V was cut by 0 bases and J by 1 base, with 21 bases left in between. CDR3 nucleotides: TGTGCCTGGAGTGTAAGTGTCCGAGCGAGGAGGGAGAACACTGAAGCTTTCTTT. Amino acids: CAWSVSVRARRENTEAFF.

J is TRBJ1-2 and V is TRBV7-2; 10 bases are a match to TRBD1. The V gene end was trimmed by 4 bases and the J gene end by 6 bases; junction bases not matched to a gene: 11. CDR3 size: 16 residues. CDR1 and CDR2 from the germline V gene are SGHTA and FQGNSA. Here the CDR3 reads CASSSPPGQGPHGYTF. CDR3 in DNA: TGTGCCAGCAGCTCCCCACCGGGACAGGGGCCCCATGGCTACACCTTC. The whole variable domain, filled in from reference TRBV7-2 and TRBJ1-2, reads GAGVSQSPSNKVTEKGKDVELRCDPISGHTALYWYRQSLGQGLEFLIYFQGNSAPDKSGLPSDRFSAERTGGSVSTLTIQRTQQEDSAVYLCASSSPPGQGPHGYTFGSGTRLTVV.